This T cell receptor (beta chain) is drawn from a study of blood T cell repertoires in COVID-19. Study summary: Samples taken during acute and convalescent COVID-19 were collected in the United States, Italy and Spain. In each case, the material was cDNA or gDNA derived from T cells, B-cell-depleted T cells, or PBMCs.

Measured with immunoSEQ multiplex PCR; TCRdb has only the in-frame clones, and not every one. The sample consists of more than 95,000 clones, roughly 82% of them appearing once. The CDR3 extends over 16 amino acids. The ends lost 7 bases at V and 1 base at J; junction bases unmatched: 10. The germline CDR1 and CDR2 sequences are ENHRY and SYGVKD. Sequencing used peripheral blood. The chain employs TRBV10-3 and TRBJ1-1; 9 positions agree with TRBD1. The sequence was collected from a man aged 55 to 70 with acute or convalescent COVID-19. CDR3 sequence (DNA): TGTGCCATCACCGGAGGACAGGGGATGGGGAACACTGAAGCTTTCTTT. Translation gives CAITGGQGMGNTEAFF.